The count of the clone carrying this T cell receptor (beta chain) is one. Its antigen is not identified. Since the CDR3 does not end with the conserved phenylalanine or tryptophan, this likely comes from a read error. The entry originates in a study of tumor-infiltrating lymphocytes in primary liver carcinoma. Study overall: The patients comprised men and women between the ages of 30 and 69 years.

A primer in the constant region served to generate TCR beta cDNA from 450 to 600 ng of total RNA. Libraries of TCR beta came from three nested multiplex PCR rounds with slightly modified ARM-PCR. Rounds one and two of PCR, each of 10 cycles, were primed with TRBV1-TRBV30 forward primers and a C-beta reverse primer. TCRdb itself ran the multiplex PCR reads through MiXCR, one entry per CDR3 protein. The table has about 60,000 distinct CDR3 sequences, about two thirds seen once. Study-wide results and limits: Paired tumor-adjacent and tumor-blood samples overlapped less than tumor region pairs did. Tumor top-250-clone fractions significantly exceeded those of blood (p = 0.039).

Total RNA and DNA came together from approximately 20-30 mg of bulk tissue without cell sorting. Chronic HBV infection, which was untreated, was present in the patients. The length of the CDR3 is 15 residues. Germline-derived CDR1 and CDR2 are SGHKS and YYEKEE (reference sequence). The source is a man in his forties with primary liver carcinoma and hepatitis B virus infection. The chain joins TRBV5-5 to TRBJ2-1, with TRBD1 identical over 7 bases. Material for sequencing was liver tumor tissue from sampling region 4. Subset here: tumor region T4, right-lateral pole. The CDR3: CASSPGQASYNEQFS. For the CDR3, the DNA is TGCGCCAGCAGCCCTGGACAGGCTTCCTACAATGAGCAGTTCTCC.